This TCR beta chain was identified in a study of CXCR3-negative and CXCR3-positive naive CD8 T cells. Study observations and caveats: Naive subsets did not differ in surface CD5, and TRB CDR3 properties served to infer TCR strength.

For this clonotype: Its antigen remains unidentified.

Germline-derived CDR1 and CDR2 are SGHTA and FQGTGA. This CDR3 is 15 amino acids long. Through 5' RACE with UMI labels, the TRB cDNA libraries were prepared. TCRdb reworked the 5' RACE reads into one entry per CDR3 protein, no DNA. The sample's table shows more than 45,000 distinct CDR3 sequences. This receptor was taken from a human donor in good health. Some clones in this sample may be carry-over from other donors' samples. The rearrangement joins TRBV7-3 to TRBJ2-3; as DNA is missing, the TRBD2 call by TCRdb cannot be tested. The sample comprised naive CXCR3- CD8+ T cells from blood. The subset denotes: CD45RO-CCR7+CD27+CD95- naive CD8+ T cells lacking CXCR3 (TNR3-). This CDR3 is CASSLMGGALNTQYF.